Presented here are 10 T cell receptor beta chains from one specimen sequenced in a study of blood T cell repertoires in COVID-19. Method: immunoSEQ multiplex PCR; TCRdb's copy keeps in-frame clones and lacks some. The sample records tens of thousands of clones, 84% being singletons. The material sequenced was peripheral blood. The receptors derive from a woman between 45 and 60 years old with acute or convalescent COVID-19.

This clone was found once. The chain links TRBV21-1 to TRBJ2-1; the D call TRBD2 from the table was never checked on the DNA. TRBV21-1 is a documented pseudogene. The CDR3 spans 20 residues. In DNA, the CDR3 is TGTGCCAGCAGCAAAGATGGTCGTGGCCCCCAACCGGGAGGGGGCGATGAGCAGTTCTTC. It translates to CASSKDGRGPQPGGGDEQFF.

The gene calls are TRBV12-3 or TRBV12-4 and TRBJ2-3; D remains ambiguous. This CDR3 spans 12 amino acids. The V end was cut by 5 bases, the J end by 2 bases, with 5 bases between. The CDR3 coding sequence is TGTGCCAGCAGTCCATTCACAGATACGCAGTATTTT. Amino acids: CASSPFTDTQYF.

The rearrangement uses TRBV5-1 and TRBJ2-5; 10 bases fit TRBD2. V trimming: 4 bases; J trimming: 2 bases; junction bases outside the gene matches: 2. Germline V CDR1 and CDR2: SGHRS, YFSETQ. The CDR3 has 14 residues. The CDR3 DNA is TGCGCCAGCAGCGAACTAGCGGGGCAAGAGACCCAGTACTTC. Its protein product is CASSELAGQETQYF.

This clone has only one observation. The J gene is TRBJ1-2, the V gene TRBV5-1; 7 nucleotides agree with TRBD1. Germline lookup yields CDR1 SGHRS and CDR2 YFSETQ. The J segment lost 0 bases and the V segment lost 4 bases, leaving 3 bases of the junction unmatched. This CDR3 has 14 residues. CDR3 protein: CASSPGGANYGYTF. CDR3 nucleotides: TGCGCCAGCAGCCCAGGGGGAGCTAACTATGGCTACACCTTC.

This clone was seen more than once but under ten times. The chain uses TRBV19 and TRBJ1-5; 12 bases are shared with TRBD1. Germline values: CDR1 LNHDA, CDR2 SQIVND (reference sequence). The junction had 12 bases not matched to a gene; V was cut back by 3 bases and J by 6 bases. This CDR3 is built from 18 residues. The CDR3 here is CASSIFAGGTGGGQPQHF. The CDR3 DNA is TGTGCCAGTAGTATCTTTGCTGGCGGGACAGGGGGCGGTCAGCCCCAGCATTTT. Drawing the rest from reference TRBV19 and TRBJ1-5, the complete variable domain is DGGITQSPKYLFRKEGQNVTLSCEQNLNHDAMYWYRQDPGQGLRLIYYSQIVNDFQKGDIAEGYSVSREKKESFPLTVTSAQKNPTAFYLCASSIFAGGTGGGQPQHFGDGTRLSIL.

This clone was counted a single time. The V call is TRBV10-3, the J call TRBJ2-7; D is uncertain. The CDR3 spans 15 residues. Germline V CDR1 and CDR2: ENHRY, SYGVKD. V was cut by 0 bases and J by 2 bases, with 11 bases left in between. CDR3 region: CAISESSEPPYEQYF. The CDR3 coding sequence is TGTGCCATCAGTGAGTCGAGTGAACCTCCCTACGAGCAGTACTTC.

The chain links TRBV5-1 to TRBJ2-2, with 10 nucleotides matching TRBD1. This CDR3 comprises 17 residues. J gave up 1 base and V 4 bases, and 7 bases lay outside the gene matches. Germline CDR1 and CDR2: SGHRS and YFSETQ. CDR3 in amino acids: CASSLDRGSWNTGELFF. The CDR3 region has the DNA TGCGCCAGCAGCCTGGACAGGGGGTCCTGGAACACCGGGGAGCTGTTTTTT.

The gene calls are TRBV28 and TRBJ2-7; D unclear. Germline CDR1 is MDHEN and CDR2 is SYDVKM. The V and J ends lost 2 bases and 6 bases respectively, with 11 bases between them. The CDR3 consists of 13 residues. The CDR3 protein is CASSLVSRREQYF. The CDR3 DNA sequence: TGTGCCAGCAGTTTAGTGTCCCGTCGCGAGCAGTACTTC.

V is TRBV3-1 (or the pseudogene TRBV3-2) and J is TRBJ1-6; 9 bases match TRBD1. V shed 3 bases and J 7 bases; nucleotides not matched to a gene: 7. Germline V gene sequence: CDR1 LGHDT, CDR2 YNNKEL (reference sequence). This CDR3 has 16 amino acids. This CDR3 reads CASSQSRDRANSPLHF. CDR3 DNA sequence: TGTGCCAGCAGCCAGTCCCGGGACAGGGCCAATTCACCCCTCCACTTT.

The table lists this clone with a few counts. V is TRBV10-3 and J is TRBJ1-2; D not resolved. The CDR3 has 13 residues. V lost 2 bases to trimming and J lost 0 bases, with 4 bases between them. Germline-derived CDR1 and CDR2 are ENHRY and SYGVKD. The CDR3 region is CAISERSNYGYTF. The CDR3 region has the DNA TGTGCCATCAGTGAGCGGTCTAACTATGGCTACACCTTC.